This TCR beta chain was recovered during a study of early T cells in non-severe SARS-CoV-2 infection. About the study: Bulk RNA from unsorted whole blood was sequenced; chains were unpaired.

Broader study findings: Clonotype matching in VDJdb favored anti-spike CD8 responses and did not capture private and CD4 specificities.

Trimming took 5 bases from V and 7 from J; bases not matched to a gene: 9. Germline assignment: CDR1 SEHNR and CDR2 FQNEAQ (reference sequence). The CDR3 totals 16 residues. Turning to this clonotype: Its matching antigen is unknown.

Individual cDNA molecules carried attached unique molecular identifiers. TCRdb called the 5' RACE reads again in MiXCR, with one record for every CDR3 protein. Of about 48,000 distinct CDR3 sequences in the sample, around 7.7% were seen once. This receptor was identified in an adult who was a healthcare worker with PCR-confirmed SARS-CoV-2 infection or an uninfected control (not recorded which). V gene TRBV7-9 combines with J gene TRBJ2-2, with 11 bases that match TRBD2. The sample consisted of whole blood. CDR3 bases: TGTGCCAGCAGCCGAGGGGGACTAGCGGTGGTCGGGGAGCTGTTTTTT. This encodes CASSRGGLAVVGELFF.